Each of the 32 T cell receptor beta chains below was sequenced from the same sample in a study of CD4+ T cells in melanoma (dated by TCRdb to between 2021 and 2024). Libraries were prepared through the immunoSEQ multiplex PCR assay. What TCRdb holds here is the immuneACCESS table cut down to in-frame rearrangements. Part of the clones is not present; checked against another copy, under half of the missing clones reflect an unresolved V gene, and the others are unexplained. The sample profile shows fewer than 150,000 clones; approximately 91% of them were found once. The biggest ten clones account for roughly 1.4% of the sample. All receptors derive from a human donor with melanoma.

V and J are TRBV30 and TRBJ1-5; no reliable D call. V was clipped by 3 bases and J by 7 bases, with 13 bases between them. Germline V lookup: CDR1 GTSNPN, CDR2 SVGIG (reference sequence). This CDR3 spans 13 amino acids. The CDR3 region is CAWRLPGSQPQHF. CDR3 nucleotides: TGTGCCTGGAGGCTGCCCGGGAGCCAGCCCCAGCATTTT.

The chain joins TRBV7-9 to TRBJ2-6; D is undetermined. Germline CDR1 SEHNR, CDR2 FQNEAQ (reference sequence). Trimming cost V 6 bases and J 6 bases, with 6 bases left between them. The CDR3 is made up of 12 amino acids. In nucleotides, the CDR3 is TGTGCCAGCAGTTCGATGGCCAACGTCCTGACTTTC. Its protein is CASSSMANVLTF.

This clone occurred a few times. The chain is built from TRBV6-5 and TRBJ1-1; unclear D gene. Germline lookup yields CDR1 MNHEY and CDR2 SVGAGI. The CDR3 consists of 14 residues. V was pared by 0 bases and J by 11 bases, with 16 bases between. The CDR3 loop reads CASSYSYTTQTAFF. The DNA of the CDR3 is TGTGCCAGCAGTTACTCCTACACCACCCAGACGGCTTTCTTT.

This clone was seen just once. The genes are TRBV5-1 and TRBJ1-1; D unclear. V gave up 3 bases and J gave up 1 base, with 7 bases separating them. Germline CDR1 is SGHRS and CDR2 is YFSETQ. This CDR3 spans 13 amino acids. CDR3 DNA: TGCGCCAGCAGCTCCAACCCGAACACTGAAGCTTTCTTT. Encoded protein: CASSSNPNTEAFF.

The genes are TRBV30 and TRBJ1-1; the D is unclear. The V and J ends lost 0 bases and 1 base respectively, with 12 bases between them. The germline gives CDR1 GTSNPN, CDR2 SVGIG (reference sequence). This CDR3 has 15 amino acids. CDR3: CAWSVQFRGNTEAFF. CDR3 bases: TGTGCCTGGAGTGTCCAATTCCGGGGGAACACTGAAGCTTTCTTT. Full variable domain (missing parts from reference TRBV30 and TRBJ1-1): SQTIHQWPATLVQPVGSPLSLECTVEGTSNPNLYWYRQAAGRGLQLLFYSVGIGQISSEVPQNLSASRPQDRQFILSSKKLLLSDSGFYLCAWSVQFRGNTEAFFGQGTRLTVV.

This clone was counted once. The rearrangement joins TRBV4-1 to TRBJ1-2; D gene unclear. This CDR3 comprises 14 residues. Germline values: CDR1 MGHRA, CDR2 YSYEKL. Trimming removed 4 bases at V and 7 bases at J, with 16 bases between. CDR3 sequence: CASSLATSTSGYTF. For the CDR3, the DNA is TGCGCCAGCAGCCTTGCGACATCGACTTCTGGCTACACCTTC.

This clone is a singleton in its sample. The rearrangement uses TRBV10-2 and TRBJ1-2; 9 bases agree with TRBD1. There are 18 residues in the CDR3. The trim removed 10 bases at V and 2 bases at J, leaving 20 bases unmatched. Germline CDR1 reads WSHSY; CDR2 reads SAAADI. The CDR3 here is CAIHPELRQGGLNYGYTF. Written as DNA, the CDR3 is TGCGCCATCCACCCCGAATTACGACAGGGGGGTTTGAACTATGGCTACACCTTC.

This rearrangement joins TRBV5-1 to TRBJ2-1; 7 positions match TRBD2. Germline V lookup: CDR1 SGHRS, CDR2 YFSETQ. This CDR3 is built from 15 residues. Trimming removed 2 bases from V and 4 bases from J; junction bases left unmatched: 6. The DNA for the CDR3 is TGCGCCAGCAGCTTCAGCGGGGATCCGTACAATGAGCAGTTCTTC. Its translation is CASSFSGDPYNEQFF.

DNA for the CDR3: TGTGCCAGCAGTTCCGGACAGGGACAAGAGACCCAGTACTTC. This translates into CASSSGQGQETQYF. The J gene is TRBJ2-5, the V gene TRBV11-2, with 8 nucleotides matching TRBD1. The CDR3 has 14 residues. Per the germline V gene, CDR1 is SGHAT and CDR2 is FQNNGV. Trimming removed 6 bases from V and 2 bases from J; junction bases left unmatched: 5.

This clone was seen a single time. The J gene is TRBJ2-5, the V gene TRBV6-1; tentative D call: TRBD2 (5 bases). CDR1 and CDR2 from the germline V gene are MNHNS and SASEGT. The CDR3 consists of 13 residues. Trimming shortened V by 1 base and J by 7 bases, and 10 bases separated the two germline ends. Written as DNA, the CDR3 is TGTGCCAGCAGTGAAGAGATCCGGGGGACCCAGTACTTC. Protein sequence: CASSEEIRGTQYF.

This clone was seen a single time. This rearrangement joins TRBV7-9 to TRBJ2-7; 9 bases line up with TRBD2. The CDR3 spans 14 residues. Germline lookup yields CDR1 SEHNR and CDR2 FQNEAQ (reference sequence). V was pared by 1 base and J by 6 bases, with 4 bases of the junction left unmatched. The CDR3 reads CASSLGGGGAEQYF. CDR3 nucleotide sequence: TGTGCCAGCAGCTTAGGTGGCGGGGGGGCCGAGCAGTACTTC.

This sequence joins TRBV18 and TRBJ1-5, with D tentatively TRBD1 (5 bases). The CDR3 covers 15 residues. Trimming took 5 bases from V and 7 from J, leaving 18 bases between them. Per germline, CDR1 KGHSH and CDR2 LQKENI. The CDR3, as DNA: TGTGCCAGCTCAAAGGGGTTCCAGGGAGAGCAGCCCCAGCATTTT. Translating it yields CASSKGFQGEQPQHF.

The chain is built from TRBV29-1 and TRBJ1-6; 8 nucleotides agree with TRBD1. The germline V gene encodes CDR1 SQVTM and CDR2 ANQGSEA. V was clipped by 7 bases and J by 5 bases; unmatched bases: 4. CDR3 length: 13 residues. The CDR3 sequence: CSARTGNNSPLHF. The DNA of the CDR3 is TGCAGCGCTAGGACAGGGAATAATTCACCCCTCCACTTT.

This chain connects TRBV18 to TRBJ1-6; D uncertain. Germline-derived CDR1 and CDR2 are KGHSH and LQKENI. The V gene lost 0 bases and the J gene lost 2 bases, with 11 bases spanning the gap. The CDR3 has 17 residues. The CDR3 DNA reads TGTGCCAGCTCACCACCCGCGGCGAGCACCTATAATTCACCCCTCCACTTT. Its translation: CASSPPAASTYNSPLHF.

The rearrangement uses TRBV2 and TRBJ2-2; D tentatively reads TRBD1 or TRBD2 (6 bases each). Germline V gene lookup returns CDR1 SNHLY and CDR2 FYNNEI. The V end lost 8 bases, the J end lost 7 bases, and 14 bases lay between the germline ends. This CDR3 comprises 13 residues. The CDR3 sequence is CASRDRRGGELFF. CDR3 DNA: TGTGCCAGCCGAGACAGGAGGGGCGGGGAGCTGTTTTTT.

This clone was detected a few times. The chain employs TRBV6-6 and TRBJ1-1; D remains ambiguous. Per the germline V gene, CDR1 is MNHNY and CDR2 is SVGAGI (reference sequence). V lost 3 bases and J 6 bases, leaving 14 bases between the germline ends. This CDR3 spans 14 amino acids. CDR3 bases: TGTGCCAGCAGTTATGAGGGAGGCGCGCCTGAAGCTTTCTTT. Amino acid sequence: CASSYEGGAPEAFF.

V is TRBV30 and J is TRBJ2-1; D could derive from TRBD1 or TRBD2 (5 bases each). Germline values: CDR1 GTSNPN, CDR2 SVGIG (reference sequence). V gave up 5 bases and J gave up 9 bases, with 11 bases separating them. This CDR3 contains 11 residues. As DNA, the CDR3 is TGTGCCTGGTTCCGGGACCTTGAGCAGTTCTTC. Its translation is CAWFRDLEQFF.

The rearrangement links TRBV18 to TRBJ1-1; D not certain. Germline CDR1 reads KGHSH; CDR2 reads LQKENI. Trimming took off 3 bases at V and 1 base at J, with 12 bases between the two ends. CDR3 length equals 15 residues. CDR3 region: CASSPDALGNTEAFF. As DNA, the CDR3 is TGTGCCAGCTCACCGGACGCCCTTGGGAACACTGAAGCTTTCTTT.

The CDR3 loop reads CASTRRGGSYGYTF. CDR3 DNA sequence: TGTGCCAGTACCCGACGAGGGGGCAGCTATGGCTACACCTTC. V is TRBV19 and J is TRBJ1-2, with 7 bases identical to TRBD1. The CDR3 is 14 amino acids. Germline assignment: CDR1 LNHDA and CDR2 SQIVND (reference sequence). The V gene end was trimmed by 7 bases and the J gene end by 4 bases; junction bases not matched to a gene: 9.

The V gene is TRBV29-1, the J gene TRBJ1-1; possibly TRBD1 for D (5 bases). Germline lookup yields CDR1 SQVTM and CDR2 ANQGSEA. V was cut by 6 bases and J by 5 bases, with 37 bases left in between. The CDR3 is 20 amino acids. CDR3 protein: CSVSGPGQSGGPARGTEAFF. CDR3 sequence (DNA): TGCAGCGTATCTGGACCGGGCCAGTCCGGAGGGCCCGCCCGGGGGACTGAAGCTTTCTTT.

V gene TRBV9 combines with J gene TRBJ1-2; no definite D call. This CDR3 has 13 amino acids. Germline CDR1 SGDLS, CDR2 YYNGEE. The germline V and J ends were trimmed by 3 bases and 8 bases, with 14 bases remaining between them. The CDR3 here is CASSADLIGGYTF. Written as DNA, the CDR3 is TGTGCCAGCAGCGCCGACTTAATTGGGGGCTACACCTTC.

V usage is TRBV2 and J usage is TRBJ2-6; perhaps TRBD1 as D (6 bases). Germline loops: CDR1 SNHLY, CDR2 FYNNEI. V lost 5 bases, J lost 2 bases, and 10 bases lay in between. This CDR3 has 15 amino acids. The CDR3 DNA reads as TGTGCCAGCAGTCACAGGGAAACTGGGGCCAACGTCCTGACTTTC. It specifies CASSHRETGANVLTF.

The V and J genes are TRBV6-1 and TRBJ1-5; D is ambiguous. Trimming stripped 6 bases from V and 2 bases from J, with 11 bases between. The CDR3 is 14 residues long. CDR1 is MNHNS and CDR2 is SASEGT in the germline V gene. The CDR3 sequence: CASRTAEGNQPQHF. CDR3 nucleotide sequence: TGTGCCAGCAGGACCGCGGAGGGCAATCAGCCCCAGCATTTT.

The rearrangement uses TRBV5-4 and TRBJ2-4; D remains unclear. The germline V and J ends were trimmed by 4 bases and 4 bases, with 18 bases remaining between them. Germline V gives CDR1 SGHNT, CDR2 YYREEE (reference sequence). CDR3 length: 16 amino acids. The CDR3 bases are TGTGCCAGCAGCCTTGATTTTAGATCCCCAAAAAACATTCAGTACTTC. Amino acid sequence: CASSLDFRSPKNIQYF.

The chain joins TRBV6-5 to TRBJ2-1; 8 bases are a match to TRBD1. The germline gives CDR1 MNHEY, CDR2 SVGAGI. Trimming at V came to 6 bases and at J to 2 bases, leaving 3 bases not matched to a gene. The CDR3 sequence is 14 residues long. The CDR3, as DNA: TGTGCCAGCAGGGACAGGGCGACCTACAATGAGCAGTTCTTC. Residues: CASRDRATYNEQFF.

The CDR3 reads CASGLGAEAFF. Here the CDR3 DNA reads TGTGCTAGTGGTTTAGGAGCTGAAGCTTTCTTT. The chain has TRBV12-5 and TRBJ1-1; D gene unclear. The germline V and J ends were trimmed by 3 bases and 6 bases, with 5 bases remaining between them. The germline gives CDR1 LGHNT, CDR2 FRNRAP. The length of the CDR3 is 11 residues.

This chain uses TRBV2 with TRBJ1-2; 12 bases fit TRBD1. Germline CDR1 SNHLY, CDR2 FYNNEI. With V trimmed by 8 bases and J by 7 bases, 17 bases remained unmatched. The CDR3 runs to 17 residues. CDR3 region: CASSIQGQGARGGGYTF. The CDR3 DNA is TGTGCCAGCTCTATACAGGGACAGGGGGCGCGAGGGGGTGGCTACACCTTC.

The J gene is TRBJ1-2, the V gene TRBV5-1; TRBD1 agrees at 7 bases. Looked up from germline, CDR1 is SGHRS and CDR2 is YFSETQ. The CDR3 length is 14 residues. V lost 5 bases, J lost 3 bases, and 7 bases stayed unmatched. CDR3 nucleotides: TGCGCCAGCAGGCCAGGGGGGGAGGACTATGGCTACACCTTC. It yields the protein CASRPGGEDYGYTF.

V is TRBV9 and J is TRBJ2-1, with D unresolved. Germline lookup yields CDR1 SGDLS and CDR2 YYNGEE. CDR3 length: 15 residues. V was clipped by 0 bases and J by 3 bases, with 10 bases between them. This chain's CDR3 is CASSVVGSDYNEQFF. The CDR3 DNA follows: TGTGCCAGCAGCGTAGTCGGGTCTGACTACAATGAGCAGTTCTTC.

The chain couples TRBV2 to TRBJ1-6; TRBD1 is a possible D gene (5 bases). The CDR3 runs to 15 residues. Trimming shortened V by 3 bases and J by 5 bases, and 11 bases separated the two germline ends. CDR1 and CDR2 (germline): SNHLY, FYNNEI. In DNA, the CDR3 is TGTGCCAGCAGTGAGTCCAGACAGAATAATTCACCCCTCCACTTT. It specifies CASSESRQNNSPLHF.

The CDR3 is CAWSVFSPENEKLFF. CDR3 in DNA: TGTGCCTGGAGTGTATTTTCACCGGAAAATGAAAAACTGTTTTTT. The chain couples TRBV30 to TRBJ1-4, with D unclear. V gave up 0 bases and J gave up 5 bases, with 13 bases separating them. Germline assignment: CDR1 GTSNPN and CDR2 SVGIG (reference sequence). This CDR3 contains 15 residues.

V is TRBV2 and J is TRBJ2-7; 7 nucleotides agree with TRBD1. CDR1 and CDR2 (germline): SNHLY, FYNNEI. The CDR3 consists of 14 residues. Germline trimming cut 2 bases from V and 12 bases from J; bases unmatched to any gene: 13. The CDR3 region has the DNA TGTGCCAGCAGTGAAAACAGGGGTTTTACTTCTTTGTACTTC. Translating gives CASSENRGFTSLYF.